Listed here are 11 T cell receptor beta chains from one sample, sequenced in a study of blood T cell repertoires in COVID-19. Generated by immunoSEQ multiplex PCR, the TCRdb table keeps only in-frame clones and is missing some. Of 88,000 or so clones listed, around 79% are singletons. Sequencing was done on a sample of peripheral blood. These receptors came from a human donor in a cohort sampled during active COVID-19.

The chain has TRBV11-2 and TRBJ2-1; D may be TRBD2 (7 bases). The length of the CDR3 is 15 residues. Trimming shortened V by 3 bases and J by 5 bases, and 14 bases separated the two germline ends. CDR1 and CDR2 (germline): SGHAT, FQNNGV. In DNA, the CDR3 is TGTGCCAGCAGCTTGGCGGGGGCCCTTGACAATGAGCAGTTCTTC. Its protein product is CASSLAGALDNEQFF. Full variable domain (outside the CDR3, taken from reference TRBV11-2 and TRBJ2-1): EAGVAQSPRYKIIEKRQSVAFWCNPISGHATLYWYQQILGQGPKLLIQFQNNGVVDDSQLPKDRFSAERLKGVDSTLKIQPAKLEDSAVYLCASSLAGALDNEQFFGPGTRLTVL.

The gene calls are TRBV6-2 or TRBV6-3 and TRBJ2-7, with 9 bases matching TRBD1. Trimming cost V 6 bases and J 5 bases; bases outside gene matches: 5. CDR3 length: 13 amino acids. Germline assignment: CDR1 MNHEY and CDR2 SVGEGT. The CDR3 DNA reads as TGTGCCAGCAGCTGGACAGGGGAGGACGAGCAGTACTTC. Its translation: CASSWTGEDEQYF.

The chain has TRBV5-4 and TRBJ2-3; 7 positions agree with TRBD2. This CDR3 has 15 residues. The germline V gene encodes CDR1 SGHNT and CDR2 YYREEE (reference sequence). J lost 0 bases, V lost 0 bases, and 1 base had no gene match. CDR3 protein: CASSLDSGSTDTQYF. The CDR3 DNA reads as TGTGCCAGCAGCTTGGATAGCGGGAGCACAGATACGCAGTATTTT. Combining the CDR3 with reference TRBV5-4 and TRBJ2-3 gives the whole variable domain ETGVTQSPTHLIKTRGQQVTLRCSSQSGHNTVSWYQQALGQGPQFIFQYYREEENGRGNFPPRFSGLQFPNYSSELNVNALELDDSALYLCASSLDSGSTDTQYFGPGTRLTVL.

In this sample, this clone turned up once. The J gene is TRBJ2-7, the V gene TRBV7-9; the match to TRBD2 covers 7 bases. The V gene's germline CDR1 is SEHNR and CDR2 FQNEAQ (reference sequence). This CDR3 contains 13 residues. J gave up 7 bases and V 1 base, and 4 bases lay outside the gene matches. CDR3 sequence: CASSLGSGTEQYF. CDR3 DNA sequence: TGTGCCAGCAGCTTAGGGAGCGGGACGGAGCAGTACTTC.

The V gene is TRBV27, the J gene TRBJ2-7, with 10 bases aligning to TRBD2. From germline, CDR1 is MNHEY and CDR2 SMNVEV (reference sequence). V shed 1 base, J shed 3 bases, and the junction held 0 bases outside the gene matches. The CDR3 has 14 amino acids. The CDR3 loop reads CASSLLAGGYEQYF. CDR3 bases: TGTGCCAGCAGTTTATTAGCGGGGGGCTACGAGCAGTACTTC.

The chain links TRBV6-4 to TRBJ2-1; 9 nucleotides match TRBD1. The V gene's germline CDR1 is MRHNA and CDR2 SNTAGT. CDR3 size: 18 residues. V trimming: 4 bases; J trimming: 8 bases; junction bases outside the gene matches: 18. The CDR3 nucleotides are TGTGCCAGCAGTGGCTACGGCGGGGGACAGGGACTTAGGGATGAGCAGTTCTTC. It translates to CASSGYGGGQGLRDEQFF.

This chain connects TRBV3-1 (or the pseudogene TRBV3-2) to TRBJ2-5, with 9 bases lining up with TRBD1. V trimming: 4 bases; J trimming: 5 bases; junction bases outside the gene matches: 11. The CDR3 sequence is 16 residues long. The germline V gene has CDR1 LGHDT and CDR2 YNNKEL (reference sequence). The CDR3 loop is CASSPPPGTGKETQYF. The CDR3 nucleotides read TGTGCCAGCAGCCCTCCCCCCGGGACAGGGAAGGAGACCCAGTACTTC.

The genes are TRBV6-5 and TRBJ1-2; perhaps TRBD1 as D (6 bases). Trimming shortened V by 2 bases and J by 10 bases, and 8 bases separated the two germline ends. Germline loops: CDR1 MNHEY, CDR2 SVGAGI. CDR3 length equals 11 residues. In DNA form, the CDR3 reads TGTGCCAGCAGTTACCAGGGGTCCTACACCTTC. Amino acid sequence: CASSYQGSYTF.

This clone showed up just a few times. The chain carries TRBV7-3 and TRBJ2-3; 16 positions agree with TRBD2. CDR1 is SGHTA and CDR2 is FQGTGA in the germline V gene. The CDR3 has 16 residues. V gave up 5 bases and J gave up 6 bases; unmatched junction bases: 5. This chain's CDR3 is CASSPGTSGRADTQYF. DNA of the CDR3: TGTGCCAGCAGCCCCGGGACTAGCGGGAGGGCGGATACGCAGTATTTT.

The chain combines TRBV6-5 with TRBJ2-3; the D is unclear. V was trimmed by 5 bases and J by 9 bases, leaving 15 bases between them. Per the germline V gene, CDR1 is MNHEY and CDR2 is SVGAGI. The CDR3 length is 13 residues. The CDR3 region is CASSPHTVMTQYF. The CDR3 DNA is TGTGCCAGCAGTCCACACACCGTCATGACGCAGTATTTT.

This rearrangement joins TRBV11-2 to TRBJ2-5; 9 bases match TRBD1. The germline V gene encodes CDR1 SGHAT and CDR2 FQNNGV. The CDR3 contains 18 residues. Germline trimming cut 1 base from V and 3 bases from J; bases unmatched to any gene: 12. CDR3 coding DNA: TGTGCCAGCAGCTTAGTCTTCACAGGGGGCGCGGATGAAGAGACCCAGTACTTC. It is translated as CASSLVFTGGADEETQYF.